Listed below are T cell receptor beta chains from one sample, sequenced in a study of OX40 agonist ivuxolimab in advanced cancers. Clones were sequenced by immunoSEQ multiplex PCR, and TCRdb holds only the in-frame ones, with some missing. The repertoire includes some 29,000 clones, around 90% of them detected once, and 15% to 25% sits in the top ten. Source: CD4+ or CD8+ T cells sorted from blood, taken in a trial of the OX40 agonist ivuxolimab. These receptors all come from an adult with an advanced solid tumor such as melanoma, head and neck, liver or kidney cancer. Both conserved end residues are part of each CDR3.

V gene: TRBV30
CDR3 protein: CAWSPQGNSPLHF

V gene: TRBV11-2
CDR3 protein: CASSPTGTASYEQYF

V gene: TRBV20-1
CDR3 protein: CSASGEEAFF

V gene: TRBV4-3
CDR3 protein: CASSQRLAAEVTDTQYF

V gene: TRBV7-2
CDR3 protein: CASSLATSGGGEQFF

V gene: TRBV7-9
CDR3 protein: CASSPLGQAKTLAKNIQYF

V gene: TRBV27
CDR3 protein: CASSSVDTEAFF

V gene: TRBV13
CDR3 protein: CASSSARLAKEAVPYEQYF

V gene: TRBV13
CDR3 protein: CASSTVGETQYF

V gene: TRBV28
CDR3 protein: CASSKGHTEAFF

V gene: TRBV29-1
CDR3 protein: CSVDPRVNTEAFF

V gene: TRBV28
CDR3 protein: CASSLEDLRKAYEQYF

V gene: TRBV13
CDR3 protein: CASSLGWTGPSF

V gene: TRBV11-2
CDR3 protein: CASSSWTGVYEQYF

V gene: TRBV5-1
CDR3 protein: CASSPDGLNNSPLHF

V gene: TRBV11-3
CDR3 protein: CASSWRGSGDLRITDTQYF